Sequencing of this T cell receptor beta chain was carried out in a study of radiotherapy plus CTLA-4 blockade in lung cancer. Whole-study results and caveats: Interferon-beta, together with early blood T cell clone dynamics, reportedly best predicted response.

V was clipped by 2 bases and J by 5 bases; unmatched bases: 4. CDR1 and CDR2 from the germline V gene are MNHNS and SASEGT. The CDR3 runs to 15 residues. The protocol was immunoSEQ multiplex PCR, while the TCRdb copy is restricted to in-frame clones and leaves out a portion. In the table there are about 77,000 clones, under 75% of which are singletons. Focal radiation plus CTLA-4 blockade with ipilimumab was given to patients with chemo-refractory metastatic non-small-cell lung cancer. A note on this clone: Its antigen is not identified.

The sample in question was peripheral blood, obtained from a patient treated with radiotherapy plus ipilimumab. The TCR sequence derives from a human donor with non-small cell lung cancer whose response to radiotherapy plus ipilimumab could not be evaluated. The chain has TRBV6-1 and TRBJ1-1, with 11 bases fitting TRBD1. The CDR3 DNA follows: TGTGCCAGCAGTGAACAGGGACAGGGGGTGACTGAAGCTTTCTTT. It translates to CASSEQGQGVTEAFF.